The 12 T cell receptor beta chains below all came from one sample that was sequenced in a study of blood T cell repertoires in COVID-19. The method was immunoSEQ multiplex PCR; TCRdb's version includes in-frame clones alone and lacks a portion of them. The sample includes over 200,000 clones, 75% to 85% of them seen just once. Input material: PBMCs or T cells enriched from blood (not recorded which). These receptors were collected from a man aged 40-49 years who had recovered from COVID-19.

The V call is TRBV30, the J call TRBJ1-5, with D possibly TRBD1 on 5 matching bases. V gave up 0 bases and J gave up 5 bases, with 8 bases separating them. This CDR3 comprises 13 residues. Germline CDR1 and CDR2: GTSNPN and SVGIG (reference sequence). The CDR3 is CAWSVQEDQPQHF. CDR3 nucleotides: TGTGCCTGGAGTGTACAGGAAGATCAGCCCCAGCATTTT.

V is TRBV7-2 and J is TRBJ1-1; D gene ambiguous. V was trimmed by 3 bases and J by 0 bases, leaving 8 bases between them. The CDR3 is 14 residues long. Germline V gene data show CDR1 as SGHTA and CDR2 as FQGNSA. The CDR3 is CASSFSTVNTEAFF. The CDR3 bases are TGTGCCAGCAGCTTTAGCACGGTGAACACTGAAGCTTTCTTT.

The rearrangement links TRBV4-2 to TRBJ2-1; TRBD2 agrees at 10 bases. The germline V gene encodes CDR1 LGHNA and CDR2 YNFKEQ. This CDR3 comprises 16 residues. The trim removed 7 bases at V and 8 bases at J, leaving 14 bases unmatched. The CDR3 nucleotides read TGTGCCAGCACCCGAGATCTAGCGGGGGCTCGGGATGAGCAGTTCTTC. This gives the protein CASTRDLAGARDEQFF.

This chain uses TRBV6-5 with TRBJ1-2; 8 bases align to TRBD1. The CDR3 sequence is 15 residues long. The germline CDR1 and CDR2 sequences are MNHEY and SVGAGI. Unmatched junction bases numbered 4, after V lost 0 bases and J lost 4 bases. CDR3 nucleotide sequence: TGTGCCAGCAGTTACTCTCTCACAGGGGGCTATGGCTACACCTTC. It encodes CASSYSLTGGYGYTF.

A single count supports this clone. This sample also contains other DNA sequences that code for the same CDR3. The V and J genes are TRBV3-1 (or the pseudogene TRBV3-2) and TRBJ2-7, with 8 positions matching TRBD1. The V gene's germline CDR1 is LGHDT and CDR2 YNNKEL (reference sequence). The length of the CDR3 is 15 residues. Unmatched junction bases numbered 7, after V lost 5 bases and J lost 1 base. The CDR3 reads CASSYRDRRSYEQYF. The CDR3 nucleotides are TGTGCCAGCAGCTATCGGGACAGGCGTTCCTACGAGCAGTACTTC.

This clone was seen a single time. The same CDR3 is also encoded by other DNA sequences in this sample. The chain joins TRBV28 to TRBJ1-5; D might be TRBD1 (5 bases). This CDR3 has 12 residues. Germline V gives CDR1 MDHEN, CDR2 SYDVKM. V shed 6 bases and J shed 6 bases, with 9 bases lying between them. CDR3 sequence (DNA): TGTGCCAGCAGCCTAGGGGCTCAGCCCCAGCATTTT. As protein: CASSLGAQPQHF. Combining the CDR3 with reference TRBV28 and TRBJ1-5 gives the whole variable domain DVKVTQSSRYLVKRTGEKVFLECVQDMDHENMFWYRQDPGLGLRLIYFSYDVKMKEKGDIPEGYSVSREKKERFSLILESASTNQTSMYLCASSLGAQPQHFGDGTRLSIL.

This clone was observed a few times. The chain links TRBV3-1 (or the pseudogene TRBV3-2) to TRBJ1-6, with D unresolved. The germline V gene has CDR1 LGHDT and CDR2 YNNKEL (reference sequence). CDR3 length: 14 residues. Trimming took 4 bases from V and 6 from J, leaving 10 bases between them. Here the CDR3 reads CASSPSRGNSPLHF. As DNA, the CDR3 is TGTGCCAGCAGCCCGTCCCGGGGTAATTCACCCCTCCACTTT.

V gene TRBV5-1 combines with J gene TRBJ2-1; TRBD1 matches at 9 bases. CDR1 and CDR2 (germline): SGHRS, YFSETQ. Trimming removed 4 bases from V and 4 bases from J; junction bases left unmatched: 9. The CDR3 spans 16 residues. The CDR3 loop reads CASSLLTGGAYNEQFF. For the CDR3, the DNA is TGCGCCAGCAGCCTCCTTACAGGGGGCGCGTACAATGAGCAGTTCTTC.

The chain couples TRBV7-8 to TRBJ1-3, with TRBD1 identical over 8 bases. CDR3 length: 15 residues. J was trimmed by 0 bases and V by 5 bases; bases with no gene match: 3. The germline gives CDR1 SGHVS, CDR2 FQNEAQ. Here the CDR3 reads CASSPDRASGNTIYF. The CDR3, as DNA: TGTGCCAGCAGCCCGGACAGGGCCTCTGGAAACACCATATATTTT.

Concerning this clone: The same CDR3 also results from other DNA sequences found in this sample. V gene TRBV5-4 combines with J gene TRBJ2-6; a weak D match, TRBD1 (6 bases). The length of the CDR3 is 15 residues. V was clipped by 2 bases and J by 0 bases, with 6 bases between them. Looked up from germline, CDR1 is SGHNT and CDR2 is YYREEE (reference sequence). The CDR3 here is CASSLQGSGANVLTF. The CDR3, as DNA: TGTGCCAGCAGCTTACAGGGCTCTGGGGCCAACGTCCTGACTTTC.

The V and J genes are TRBV30 and TRBJ1-2; D is ambiguous. This CDR3 is built from 15 residues. Looked up from germline, CDR1 is GTSNPN and CDR2 is SVGIG (reference sequence). Trimming took 3 bases from V and 0 from J, leaving 14 bases between them. The CDR3 DNA reads as TGTGCCTGGAGGCCGGCGGGAAAAGCTAACTATGGCTACACCTTC. It codes for CAWRPAGKANYGYTF.

This clone was seen a few times. The V gene is TRBV3-1 (or the pseudogene TRBV3-2), the J gene TRBJ1-2, with a possible D match to TRBD1 (6 bases). V lost 0 bases to trimming and J lost 4 bases, with 12 bases between them. The germline V gene encodes CDR1 LGHDT and CDR2 YNNKEL (reference sequence). The CDR3 runs to 15 residues. In nucleotides, the CDR3 is TGTGCCAGCAGCCAAGACCAGGGGCGCGTCTATGGCTACACCTTC. Translated: CASSQDQGRVYGYTF.